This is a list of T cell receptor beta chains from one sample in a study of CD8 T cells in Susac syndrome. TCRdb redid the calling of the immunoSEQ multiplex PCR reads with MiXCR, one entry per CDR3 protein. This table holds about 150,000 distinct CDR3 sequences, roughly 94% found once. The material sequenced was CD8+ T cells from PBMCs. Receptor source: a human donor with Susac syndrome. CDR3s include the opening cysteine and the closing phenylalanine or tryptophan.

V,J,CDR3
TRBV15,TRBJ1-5,CATSRDLGKVQPQHF
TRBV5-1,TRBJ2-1,CASYGVTSGRREQFF
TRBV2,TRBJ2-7,CASIKIRGGAYEQYF
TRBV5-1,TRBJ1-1,CASSPGQSNTEAFF
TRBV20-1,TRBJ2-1,CSARVPTPGNEQFF
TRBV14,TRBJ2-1,CASSQPGGSKQFF
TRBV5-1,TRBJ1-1,CASSTHLLGDTEAFF
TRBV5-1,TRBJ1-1,CASSWAGTGDLSAEAFF
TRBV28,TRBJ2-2,CASSLESGRYTGELFF
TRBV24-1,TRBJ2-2,CATGGSNTGELFF
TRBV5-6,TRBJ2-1,CASSLAPWGGRVGVEQFF
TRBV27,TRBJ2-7,CASSFEQGTNPDEQYF
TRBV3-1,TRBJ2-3,CASSQGLGRAEDTQYF
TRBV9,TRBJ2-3,CASSDRPDGSSTDTQYF
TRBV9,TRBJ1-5,CASSADSNQPQHF
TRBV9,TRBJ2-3,CASRLGQASTDTQYF
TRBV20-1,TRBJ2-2,CSAPSREKVGELFF
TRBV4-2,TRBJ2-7,CASSQTLADYTYEQYF
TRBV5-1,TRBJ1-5,CASSVGWDGDQPQHF
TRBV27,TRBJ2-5,CASGRAPGYF
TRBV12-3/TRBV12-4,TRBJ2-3,CASPPTGGADTQYF
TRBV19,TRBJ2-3,CASSIGDTQYF
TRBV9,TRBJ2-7,CASSTGTGAGEQYF
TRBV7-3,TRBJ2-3,CASNMGAGGTDTQYF
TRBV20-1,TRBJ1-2,CSAGDRFYGYTF
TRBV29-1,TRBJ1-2,CSVEPGDYGYTF
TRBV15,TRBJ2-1,CATSNPRVLNEQFF
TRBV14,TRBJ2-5,CASSQALNRDLKETQYF
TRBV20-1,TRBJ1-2,CSARDLGGQGANYGYTF
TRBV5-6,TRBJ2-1,CASSWTSGINEQFF
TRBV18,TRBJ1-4,CASALRERGEKLFF